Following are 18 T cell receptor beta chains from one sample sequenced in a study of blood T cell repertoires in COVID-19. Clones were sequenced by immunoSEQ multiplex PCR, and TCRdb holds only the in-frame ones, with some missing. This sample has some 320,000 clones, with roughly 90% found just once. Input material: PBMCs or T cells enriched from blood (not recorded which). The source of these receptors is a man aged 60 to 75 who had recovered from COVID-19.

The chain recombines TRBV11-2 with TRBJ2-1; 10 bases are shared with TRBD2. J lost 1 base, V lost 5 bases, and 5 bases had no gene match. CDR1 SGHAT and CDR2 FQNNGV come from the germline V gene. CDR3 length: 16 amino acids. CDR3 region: CASSTPSGSSYNEQFF. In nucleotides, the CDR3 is TGTGCCAGCAGCACCCCTAGCGGGAGTTCCTACAATGAGCAGTTCTTC.

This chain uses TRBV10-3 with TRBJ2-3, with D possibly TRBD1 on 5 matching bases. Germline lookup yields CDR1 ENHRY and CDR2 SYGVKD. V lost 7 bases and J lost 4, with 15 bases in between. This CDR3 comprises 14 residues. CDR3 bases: TGTGCCATCAAAGGACAACTCAACGCAGATACGCAGTATTTT. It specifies CAIKGQLNADTQYF.

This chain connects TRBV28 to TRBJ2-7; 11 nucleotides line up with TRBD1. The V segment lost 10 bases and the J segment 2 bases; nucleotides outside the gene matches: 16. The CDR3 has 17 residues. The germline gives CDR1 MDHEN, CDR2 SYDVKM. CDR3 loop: CAISPKLGTGGTYEQYF. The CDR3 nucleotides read TGTGCCATAAGCCCTAAGCTGGGGACAGGGGGAACCTACGAGCAGTACTTC.

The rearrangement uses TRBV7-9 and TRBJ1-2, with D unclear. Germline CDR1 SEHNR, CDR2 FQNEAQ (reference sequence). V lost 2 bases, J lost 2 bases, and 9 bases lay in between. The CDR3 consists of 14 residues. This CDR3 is CASSLSRENYGYTF. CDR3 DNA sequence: TGTGCCAGCAGCTTATCTCGGGAGAACTATGGCTACACCTTC.

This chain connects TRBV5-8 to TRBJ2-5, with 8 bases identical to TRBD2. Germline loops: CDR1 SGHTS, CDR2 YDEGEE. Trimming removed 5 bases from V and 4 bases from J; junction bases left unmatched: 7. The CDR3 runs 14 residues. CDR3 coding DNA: TGTGCCAGCAGTCTAAACGGGGGGGGAGAGACCCAGTACTTC. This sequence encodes CASSLNGGGETQYF.

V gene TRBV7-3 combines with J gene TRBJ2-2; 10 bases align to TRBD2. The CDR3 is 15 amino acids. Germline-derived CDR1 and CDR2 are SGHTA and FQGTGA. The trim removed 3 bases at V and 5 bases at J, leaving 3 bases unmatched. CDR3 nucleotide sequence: TGTGCCAGCAGCTTTAGCGGGAGGCTTACCGGGGAGCTGTTTTTT. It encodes CASSFSGRLTGELFF.

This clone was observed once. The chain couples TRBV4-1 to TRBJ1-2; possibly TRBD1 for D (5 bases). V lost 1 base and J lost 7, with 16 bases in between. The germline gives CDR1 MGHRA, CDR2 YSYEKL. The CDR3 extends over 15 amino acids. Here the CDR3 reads CASSQVRGSAAGYTF. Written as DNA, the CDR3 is TGCGCCAGCAGCCAAGTTAGGGGTTCGGCGGCTGGCTACACCTTC.

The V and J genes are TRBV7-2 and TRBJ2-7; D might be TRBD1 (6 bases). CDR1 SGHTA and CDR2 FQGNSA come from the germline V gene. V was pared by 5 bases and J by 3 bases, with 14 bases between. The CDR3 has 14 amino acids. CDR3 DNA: TGTGCCAGCAGCCAATTTCAGGGGAACTACGAGCAGTACTTC. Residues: CASSQFQGNYEQYF.

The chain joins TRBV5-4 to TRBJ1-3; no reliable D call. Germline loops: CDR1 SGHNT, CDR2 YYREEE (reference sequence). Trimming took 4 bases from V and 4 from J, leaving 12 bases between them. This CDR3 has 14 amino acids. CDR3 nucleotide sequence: TGTGCCAGCAGCCCGCCGGGTACGGGAAACACCATATATTTT. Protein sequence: CASSPPGTGNTIYF.

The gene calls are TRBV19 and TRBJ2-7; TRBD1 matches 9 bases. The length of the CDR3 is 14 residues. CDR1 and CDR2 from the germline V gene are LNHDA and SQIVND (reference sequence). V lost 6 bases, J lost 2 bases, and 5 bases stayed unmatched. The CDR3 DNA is TGTGCCAGTAGACCGGGACAGGGACCCTACGAGCAGTACTTC. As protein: CASRPGQGPYEQYF.

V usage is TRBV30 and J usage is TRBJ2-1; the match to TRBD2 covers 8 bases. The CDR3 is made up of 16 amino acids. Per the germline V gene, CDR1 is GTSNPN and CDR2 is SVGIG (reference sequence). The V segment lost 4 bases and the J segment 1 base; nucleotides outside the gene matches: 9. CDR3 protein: CAWMGTVAGSYNEQFF. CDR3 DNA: TGTGCCTGGATGGGGACCGTAGCGGGGTCCTACAATGAGCAGTTCTTC.

CDR3 DNA: TGTGCCAGCAGGCGGGGGACGGAGGGTGAAAAACTGTTTTTT. Translated, it gives CASRRGTEGEKLFF. V is TRBV9 and J is TRBJ1-4; a weak D match, TRBD1 (5 bases). Germline V gene data show CDR1 as SGDLS and CDR2 as YYNGEE. The ends were cut back, 5 bases at V and 7 bases at J, with 15 bases in the middle. CDR3 size: 14 residues.

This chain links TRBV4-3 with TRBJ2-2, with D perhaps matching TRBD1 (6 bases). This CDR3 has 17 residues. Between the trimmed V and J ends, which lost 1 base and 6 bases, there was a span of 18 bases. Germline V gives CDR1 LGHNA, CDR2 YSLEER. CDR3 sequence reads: CASSQVLHPTGAGELFF. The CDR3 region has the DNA TGCGCCAGCAGCCAAGTCCTGCACCCGACAGGCGCCGGGGAGCTGTTTTTT.

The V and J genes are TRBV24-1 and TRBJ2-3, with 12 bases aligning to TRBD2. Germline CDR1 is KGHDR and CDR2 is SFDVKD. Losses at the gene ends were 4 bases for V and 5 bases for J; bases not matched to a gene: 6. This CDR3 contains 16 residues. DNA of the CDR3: TGTGCCACCAGTGACGCTAGCGGGGGGGCTGGAGATACGCAGTATTTT. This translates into CATSDASGGAGDTQYF.

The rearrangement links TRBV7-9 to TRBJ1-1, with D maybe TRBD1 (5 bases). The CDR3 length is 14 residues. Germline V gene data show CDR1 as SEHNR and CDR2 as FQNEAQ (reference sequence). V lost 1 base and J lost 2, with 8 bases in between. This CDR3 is CASSLVGANTEAFF. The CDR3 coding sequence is TGTGCCAGCAGCTTAGTAGGGGCTAACACTGAAGCTTTCTTT.

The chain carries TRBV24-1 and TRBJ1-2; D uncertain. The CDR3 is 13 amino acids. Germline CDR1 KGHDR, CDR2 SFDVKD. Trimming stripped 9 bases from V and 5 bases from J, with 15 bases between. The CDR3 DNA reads TGTGCCACCTCCGAGGCGCCCGAGTATGGCTACACCTTC. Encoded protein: CATSEAPEYGYTF.

For the CDR3, the DNA is TGTGCCAGCAGTGAAGCCGGCAGGACCTACGAGCAGTACTTC. Residues: CASSEAGRTYEQYF. V is TRBV6-1 and J is TRBJ2-7; no reliable D call. The CDR3 has 14 amino acids. The ends were cut back, 0 bases at V and 2 bases at J, with 8 bases in the middle. Germline V CDR1 and CDR2: MNHNS, SASEGT.

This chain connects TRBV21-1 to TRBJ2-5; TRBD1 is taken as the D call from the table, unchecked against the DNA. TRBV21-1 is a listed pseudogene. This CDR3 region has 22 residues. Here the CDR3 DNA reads TGTGCCAGCAGCAAATTGCGGCCTCCAGGACAGCAGCGACAGGTTAGAGAAGAGACCCAGTACTTC. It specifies CASSKLRPPGQQRQVREETQYF.